This TCR beta chain was sequenced for a study of regulatory dendritic cells for organ transplantation. Notes on the study in general: Memory CD8+ clonal expansion seemed more limited with regulatory than mature dendritic cells. Of resting T cell subsets, memory CD8+ had the most alloreactive clonotypes.

Assay used: immunoSEQ multiplex PCR; TCRdb lists only in-frame clones, some missing. Of fewer than 40,000 clones in the sample, around 90% were seen once. For this clone: The antigen remains unidentified.

The specimen was naive CD4+ T cells from blood. The subset: CD45RA+ naive T cells. The sequence came from a human donor in good health.

This CDR3 reads CASSPLPAGGHTEAFF. CDR3 nucleotides: TGTGCCAGCTCACCACTCCCGGCGGGGGGGCACACTGAAGCTTTCTTT. The V call is TRBV18, the J call TRBJ1-1; D is perhaps TRBD1 (6 bases). Germline loops: CDR1 KGHSH, CDR2 LQKENI. The length of the CDR3 is 16 residues. Deletions cut 1 base from V and 3 bases from J, with 15 bases between.